Presented here are 9 T cell receptor beta chains from one specimen sequenced in a study of identical twins. TCRdb reprocessed the 5' RACE reads with MiXCR, giving one entry per CDR3 protein. The data show some 1,700,000 distinct CDR3 sequences, 25% to 35% seen once. Material: cord blood. The receptors derive from a newborn girl in good health.

V usage is TRBV6-1 and J usage is TRBJ1-2, with 9 bases that match TRBD1. This CDR3 comprises 16 residues. J lost 2 bases, V lost 4 bases, and 8 bases had no gene match. CDR1 and CDR2 from the germline V gene are MNHNS and SASEGT. The CDR3 protein is CASSAQPGQGNYGYTF. For the CDR3, the DNA is TGTGCCAGCAGTGCTCAACCGGGACAGGGAAACTATGGCTACACCTTC.

The J gene is TRBJ2-4, the V gene TRBV20-1; D could derive from TRBD1 or TRBD2 (5 bases each). The DNA end is a closer match to TRBJ2-7, so the J assignment may be wrong. From germline, CDR1 is DFQATT and CDR2 SNEGSKA (reference sequence). This CDR3 region has 13 residues. The CDR3 DNA reads as TGCAGTGCTAGCGAGGGACGGACCTACGAGCAGTACTTC. It specifies CSASEGRTYEQYF.

This chain uses TRBV25-1 with TRBJ2-5; TRBD1 aligns across 7 bases. The assigned J gene may be wrong: the sequence end matches TRBJ2-7 better. The CDR3 consists of 14 residues. Germline CDR1 and CDR2: MGHDK and SYGVNS. As DNA, the CDR3 is TGTGCCAGCAGTGCGAAGGGGGCTAGCTACGAGCAGTACTTC. Its translation is CASSAKGASYEQYF.

The chain combines TRBV7-2 with TRBJ2-4, with 8 bases fitting TRBD1. CDR1 and CDR2 (germline): SGHTA, FQGNSA. The CDR3 runs to 16 residues. V gave up 4 bases and J gave up 7 bases; unmatched junction bases: 12. The CDR3 loop is CASSSLGGQGRNIQYF. For the CDR3, the DNA is TGTGCCAGCAGCTCATTGGGTGGACAGGGAAGGAACATTCAGTACTTC.

The genes are TRBV2 and TRBJ2-3; a possible D gene is TRBD1 (6 bases). The germline CDR1 and CDR2 sequences are SNHLY and FYNNEI. Trimming stripped 2 bases from V and 5 bases from J, with 11 bases between. The CDR3 runs 14 residues. Here the CDR3 DNA reads TGTGCCAGCAGTGAACTTACCAGGGGAGATACGCAGTATTTT. It is translated as CASSELTRGDTQYF.

This CDR3 reads CASSTRTSGINEQYF. The CDR3 coding sequence is TGTGCCAGCAGTACCCGGACTAGCGGGATTAATGAGCAGTACTTC. The V gene is TRBV27, the J gene TRBJ2-5, with 12 bases lining up with TRBD2. From germline, CDR1 is MNHEY and CDR2 SMNVEV (reference sequence). The junction had 12 bases not matched to a gene; V was cut back by 5 bases and J by 11 bases. The CDR3 has 15 amino acids.

There are a few counts of this clonotype. The CDR3 loop reads CASSLWGGGGNTIYF. CDR3 nucleotide sequence: TGTGCCAGCAGTTTATGGGGAGGAGGAGGAAACACCATATATTTT. The chain is built from TRBV12-3 or TRBV12-4 and TRBJ1-3; D is unresolved. V lost 2 bases and J 4 bases, leaving 12 bases between the germline ends. The CDR3 length is 15 residues.

This sequence joins TRBV7-9 and TRBJ2-1; D is perhaps TRBD1 (5 bases). The J call may be in error: the DNA end matches TRBJ2-7 better. The V gene's germline CDR1 is SEHNR and CDR2 FQNEAQ (reference sequence). The CDR3 length is 14 residues. The CDR3 nucleotides read TGTGCCAGCAGCTTTGGGCTGGCGGACAATGAGCAGTACTTC. Amino acids: CASSFGLADNEQYF.

V gene TRBV20-1 combines with J gene TRBJ2-5; 7 bases are shared with TRBD2. This CDR3 is 15 amino acids long. V gave up 0 bases and J gave up 3 bases; unmatched junction bases: 7. Germline CDR1 reads DFQATT; CDR2 reads SNEGSKA (reference sequence). The CDR3 region is CSARDNWGLKETQYF. CDR3 nucleotide sequence: TGCAGTGCTAGAGATAATTGGGGACTAAAAGAGACCCAGTACTTC.